What follows describes a single T cell receptor (beta chain). The data belong to a study of blood T cell repertoires in COVID-19. Grouping used clinical history reported by participants in a survey and questionnaire. In the authors' methods: Amplification of reference gene primers was used by the study to estimate nucleated cell counts. Assay: immunoSEQ multiplex PCR; the TCRdb copy retains only in-frame clones and omits some. The DNA gave D and trimming, while V, J and clone size come from that table. The table records about 310,000 clones, about 91% of them present only once. CDR3 size: 15 residues. Germline CDR1 MNHEY, CDR2 SMNVEV (reference sequence). V gave up 6 bases and J gave up 6 bases; unmatched junction bases: 6.

The rearrangement links TRBV27 to TRBJ1-6, with TRBD1 matching 9 bases. Sequencing was performed on PBMCs or T cells enriched from blood (not recorded which). This receptor was taken from a woman aged 40 to 49 who had recovered from COVID-19. The CDR3 reads CASRQGAPRNSPLHF. The CDR3 nucleotides read TGTGCCAGCAGACAGGGGGCGCCCCGTAATTCACCCCTCCACTTT.